This record looks at one T cell receptor (beta chain) sequence and its context. The antigen remains unidentified. This sample is drawn from a study of response to subunit inactivated influenza vaccine. Study-wide results and caveats: The authors proposed limited new T cell recruitment per seasonal influenza vaccination.

TCRdb re-called the RT-PCR reads through MiXCR, storing one row per CDR3 protein. The data contain a few hundred thousand distinct CDR3 sequences, around 15% of them singletons. The CDR3 runs 14 residues. Germline lookup yields CDR1 MGHDK and CDR2 SYGVNS. V was clipped by 6 bases and J by 0 bases, with 9 bases between them. This sequence was found in a man in his fifties or sixties who received an inactivated influenza vaccine. The sample here was PBMCs from blood, taken 12 days after vaccination. The V and J genes are TRBV25-1 and TRBJ2-1, with a tentative D call TRBD1 (5 bases). CDR3 nucleotide sequence: TGTGCCAGCAGCGGACACTTCTCCTACAATGAGCAGTTCTTC. This sequence encodes CASSGHFSYNEQFF.